Listed below are T cell receptor beta chains from one sample, sequenced in a study of OX40 agonist ivuxolimab in advanced cancers. Profiling relied on immunoSEQ multiplex PCR, and the TCRdb table lists in-frame clones only, not all of them. This table has around 20,000 clones, 65% to 90% appearing once. Here the sequenced sample was CD4+ or CD8+ T cells sorted from blood, taken in a trial of the OX40 agonist ivuxolimab. The source of these receptors is an adult with an advanced solid tumor such as melanoma, head and neck, liver or kidney cancer. CDR3s include the opening cysteine and the closing phenylalanine or tryptophan. The D gene is left open where the match is weak. Size is stated for part of the rows, as once, few or many counts, or as a class when the clone is expanded.

v_gene: TRBV11-3
d_gene: -
j_gene: TRBJ2-2
abundance: -
CDR3nt: TGTGCCAGCGGTAGAAACAGGAACACCGGGGAGCTGTTTTTT
CDR3aa: CASGRNRNTGELFF

v_gene: TRBV11-2
d_gene: TRBD1
j_gene: TRBJ1-2
abundance: -
CDR3nt: TGTGCCAGCAGCCGCTCCGGGACAGGGTTCGGCTACACCTTC
CDR3aa: CASSRSGTGFGYTF

v_gene: TRBV19
d_gene: -
j_gene: TRBJ1-5
abundance: -
CDR3nt: TGTGCCAGTAGTGAGATCGGTTTCGAGGATAACCAGCCCCAGCATTTT
CDR3aa: CASSEIGFEDNQPQHF

v_gene: TRBV18
d_gene: TRBD1
j_gene: TRBJ1-1
abundance: -
CDR3nt: TGTGCCAGCTCACCGTACAGTACAGGGGGAGACACTGAAGCTTTCTTT
CDR3aa: CASSPYSTGGDTEAFF

v_gene: TRBV11-2
d_gene: TRBD2
j_gene: TRBJ2-1
abundance: -
CDR3nt: TGTGCCAGCAGCCCGAATACCCGGGAGGGCCTCAGTGAGCAGTTCTTC
CDR3aa: CASSPNTREGLSEQFF

v_gene: TRBV4-3
d_gene: -
j_gene: TRBJ1-2
abundance: -
CDR3nt: TGCGCCAGCAGCCAAGATCTCCTTACAACCCCCTATGGCTACACCTTC
CDR3aa: CASSQDLLTTPYGYTF

v_gene: TRBV28
d_gene: -
j_gene: TRBJ1-1
abundance: -
CDR3nt: TGTGCCAGCAGTTCCCCCTATCGGAGGGAGAACACTGAAGCTTTCTTT
CDR3aa: CASSSPYRRENTEAFF

v_gene: TRBV28
d_gene: TRBD1
j_gene: TRBJ1-2
abundance: -
CDR3nt: TGTGCCAGCAGCCTTAACAGGGGGCGCGGCTATGGCTACACCTTC
CDR3aa: CASSLNRGRGYGYTF

v_gene: TRBV6-5
d_gene: -
j_gene: TRBJ1-1
abundance: -
CDR3nt: TGTGCCACCAACTTTCAGGGTAGCACTGAAGCTTTCTTT
CDR3aa: CATNFQGSTEAFF

v_gene: TRBV11-2
d_gene: -
j_gene: TRBJ1-2
abundance: -
CDR3nt: TGTGCCAGCAGCTCCTTCCGGGGCTCTAAAGCTAACTATGGCTACACCTTC
CDR3aa: CASSSFRGSKANYGYTF

v_gene: TRBV5-4
d_gene: -
j_gene: TRBJ2-5
abundance: -
CDR3nt: TGTGCCAGCAGCTTGGGAGGGAGTAATAGAGAGACCCAGTACTTC
CDR3aa: CASSLGGSNRETQYF

v_gene: TRBV28
d_gene: TRBD1
j_gene: TRBJ2-7
abundance: -
CDR3nt: TGTGCCAGCCTCGGGCGGCAGGGGGATTACGAGCAGTACTTC
CDR3aa: CASLGRQGDYEQYF

v_gene: TRBV18
d_gene: TRBD1
j_gene: TRBJ2-7
abundance: -
CDR3nt: TGTGCCAGCTCACCACCAGGACAGGGACTCTACGAGCAGTACTTC
CDR3aa: CASSPPGQGLYEQYF

v_gene: TRBV7-2
d_gene: TRBD1
j_gene: TRBJ1-2
abundance: -
CDR3nt: TGTGCCAGCAGCTCAGGACAGGCCTATAACGATGGCTACACCTTC
CDR3aa: CASSSGQAYNDGYTF

v_gene: TRBV18
d_gene: TRBD2
j_gene: TRBJ2-1
abundance: -
CDR3nt: TGTGCCAGCTCACCATTGTCTAGCGGGGGCCGATACAATGAGCAGTTCTTC
CDR3aa: CASSPLSSGGRYNEQFF

v_gene: TRBV2
d_gene: TRBD1
j_gene: TRBJ2-5
abundance: -
CDR3nt: TGTGCCAGCAGTGGCCGGACAGGGGGTTGGCAAGAGACCCAGTACTTC
CDR3aa: CASSGRTGGWQETQYF

v_gene: TRBV4-2
d_gene: -
j_gene: TRBJ2-1
abundance: -
CDR3nt: TGTGCCAGCAGCCAAGAGAGGGACCATGAGCAGTTCTTC
CDR3aa: CASSQERDHEQFF

v_gene: TRBV13
d_gene: -
j_gene: TRBJ2-3
abundance: -
CDR3nt: TGTGCCAGCAGCTTAGGATCCACAGATACGCAGTATTTT
CDR3aa: CASSLGSTDTQYF

v_gene: TRBV18
d_gene: TRBD1
j_gene: TRBJ1-2
abundance: -
CDR3nt: TGTGCCAGCTCACTTTCCGGGACAGGGTCCGGAGGAGGCTACACCTTC
CDR3aa: CASSLSGTGSGGGYTF

v_gene: TRBV6-5
d_gene: TRBD1
j_gene: TRBJ2-2
abundance: once
CDR3nt: TGTGCCAGCAGTTACAACCGGGACAGTTATTCAGGGGAGCTGTTTTTT
CDR3aa: CASSYNRDSYSGELFF

v_gene: TRBV2
d_gene: -
j_gene: TRBJ2-2
abundance: -
CDR3nt: TGTGCCAGCGCGGGACCAATCTTCACCGGGGAGCTGTTTTTT
CDR3aa: CASAGPIFTGELFF

v_gene: TRBV7-7
d_gene: TRBD1
j_gene: TRBJ2-1
abundance: once
CDR3nt: TGTGCCAGCAGCTTGGACAGGGACAATGAGCAGTTCTTC
CDR3aa: CASSLDRDNEQFF

v_gene: TRBV7-9
d_gene: TRBD2
j_gene: TRBJ2-3
abundance: -
CDR3nt: TGTGCCAGCAGCTTAGAACGAGGACTAGCGCGGACAGATACGCAGTATTTT
CDR3aa: CASSLERGLARTDTQYF

v_gene: TRBV7-9
d_gene: -
j_gene: TRBJ2-6
abundance: -
CDR3nt: TGTGCCAGCAGCTTAGAGGCAGGGTTTGCTGGGGCCAACGTCCTGACTTTC
CDR3aa: CASSLEAGFAGANVLTF

v_gene: TRBV18
d_gene: -
j_gene: TRBJ1-6
abundance: -
CDR3nt: TGTGCCAGCTCACCACGGGGGGATACCTATAATTCACCCCTCCACTTT
CDR3aa: CASSPRGDTYNSPLHF

v_gene: TRBV18
d_gene: TRBD1
j_gene: TRBJ2-5
abundance: once
CDR3nt: TGTGCCAGCTCACCAGGGACAGGGCACCAAGAGACCCAGTACTTC
CDR3aa: CASSPGTGHQETQYF

v_gene: TRBV19
d_gene: -
j_gene: TRBJ1-3
abundance: few
CDR3nt: TGTGCCAGTAGTACCCGGCGGGCCGTCTCTGGAAACACCATATATTTT
CDR3aa: CASSTRRAVSGNTIYF

v_gene: TRBV6-6
d_gene: -
j_gene: TRBJ1-5
abundance: once
CDR3nt: TGTGCCAGCAGTCCCCCACCGAGCAATCAGCCCCAGCATTTT
CDR3aa: CASSPPPSNQPQHF

v_gene: TRBV5-1
d_gene: TRBD2
j_gene: TRBJ2-4
abundance: -
CDR3nt: TGCGCCAGCAGCTTGGCTAGCGGGGGGAACATTCAGTACTTC
CDR3aa: CASSLASGGNIQYF

v_gene: TRBV10-3
d_gene: -
j_gene: TRBJ2-5
abundance: few
CDR3nt: TGTGCCATCAGTGTGACAGTTCAAGAGACCCAGTACTTC
CDR3aa: CAISVTVQETQYF

v_gene: TRBV21-1
d_gene: -
j_gene: TRBJ2-7
abundance: -
CDR3nt: TGTGCCAGCAGCAAAAGGGAATACCGCTACGAGCAGTACTTC
CDR3aa: CASSKREYRYEQYF

v_gene: TRBV29-1
d_gene: -
j_gene: TRBJ2-5
abundance: -
CDR3nt: TGCAGCGCCGGGGCTGGGGGAGAGACCCAGTACTTC
CDR3aa: CSAGAGGETQYF

v_gene: TRBV19
d_gene: TRBD1
j_gene: TRBJ2-2
abundance: -
CDR3nt: TGTGCCAGTAGATGGGACAGGGTAGCCGGGGAGCTGTTTTTT
CDR3aa: CASRWDRVAGELFF

v_gene: TRBV6-4
d_gene: TRBD1
j_gene: TRBJ1-6
abundance: -
CDR3nt: TGTGCCAGCAGTGCAGGGGGATTGGATTCACCCCTCCACTTT
CDR3aa: CASSAGGLDSPLHF

v_gene: TRBV21-1
d_gene: -
j_gene: TRBJ2-2
abundance: -
CDR3nt: TGTGCCAGCAGCAATAAGGCAGGGGAAGCCGGGGAGCTGTTTTTT
CDR3aa: CASSNKAGEAGELFF